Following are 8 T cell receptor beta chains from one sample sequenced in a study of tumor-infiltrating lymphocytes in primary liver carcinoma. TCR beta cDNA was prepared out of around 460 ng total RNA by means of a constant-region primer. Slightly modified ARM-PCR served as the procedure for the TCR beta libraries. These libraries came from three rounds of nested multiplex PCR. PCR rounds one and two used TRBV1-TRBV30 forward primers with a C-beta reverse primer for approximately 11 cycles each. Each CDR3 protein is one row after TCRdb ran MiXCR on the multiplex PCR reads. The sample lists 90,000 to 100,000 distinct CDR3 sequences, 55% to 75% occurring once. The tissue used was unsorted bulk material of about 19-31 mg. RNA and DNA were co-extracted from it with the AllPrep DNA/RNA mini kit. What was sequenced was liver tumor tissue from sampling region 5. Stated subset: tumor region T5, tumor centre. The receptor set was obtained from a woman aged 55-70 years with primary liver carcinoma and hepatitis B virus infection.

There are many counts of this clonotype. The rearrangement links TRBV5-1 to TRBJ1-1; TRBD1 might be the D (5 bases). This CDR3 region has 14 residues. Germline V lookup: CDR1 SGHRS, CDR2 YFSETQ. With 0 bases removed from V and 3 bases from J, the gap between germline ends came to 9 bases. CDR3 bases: TGCGCCAGCAGCTTGGCCTCAGGGCACACTGAAGCTTTCTTT. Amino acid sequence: CASSLASGHTEAFF.

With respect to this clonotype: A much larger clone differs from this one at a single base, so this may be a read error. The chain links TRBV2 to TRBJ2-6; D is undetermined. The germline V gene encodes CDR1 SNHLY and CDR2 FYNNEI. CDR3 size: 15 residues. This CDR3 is CASSVRSSRANVLTF. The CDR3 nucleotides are TGTGCCAGCAGTGTACGGAGCTCTAGGGCCAACGTCCTGACTTTC. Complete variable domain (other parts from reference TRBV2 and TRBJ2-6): EPEVTQTPSHQVTQMGQEVILRCVPISNHLYFYWYRQILGQKVEFLVSFYNNEISEKSEIFDDQFSVERPDGSNFTLKIRSTKLEDSAMYFCASSVRSSRANVLTFGAGSRLTVL.

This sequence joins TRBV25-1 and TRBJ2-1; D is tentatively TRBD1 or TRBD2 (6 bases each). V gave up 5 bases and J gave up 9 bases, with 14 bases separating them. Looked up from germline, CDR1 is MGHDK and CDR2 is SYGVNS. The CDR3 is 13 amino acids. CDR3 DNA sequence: TGTGCCAGCAGTTTACTAGGGGGGAGTGAGCAGTTCTTC. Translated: CASSLLGGSEQFF.

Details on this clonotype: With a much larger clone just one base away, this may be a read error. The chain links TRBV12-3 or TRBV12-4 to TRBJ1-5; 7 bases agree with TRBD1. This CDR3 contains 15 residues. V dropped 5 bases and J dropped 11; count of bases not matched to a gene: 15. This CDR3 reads CASSPLSGGGQSQHF. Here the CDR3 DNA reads TGTGCCAGCAGTCCCCTGTCCGGCGGGGGACAGTCCCAGCATTTT.

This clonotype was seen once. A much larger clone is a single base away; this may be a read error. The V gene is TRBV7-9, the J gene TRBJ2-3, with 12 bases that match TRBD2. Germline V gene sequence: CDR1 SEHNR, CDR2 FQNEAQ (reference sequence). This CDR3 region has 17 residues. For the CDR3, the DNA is TGTGCCAACAGCCCGGGACTAGCGGGCCCTAGCACAGATACGCAGTATTTT. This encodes CANSPGLAGPSTDTQYF.

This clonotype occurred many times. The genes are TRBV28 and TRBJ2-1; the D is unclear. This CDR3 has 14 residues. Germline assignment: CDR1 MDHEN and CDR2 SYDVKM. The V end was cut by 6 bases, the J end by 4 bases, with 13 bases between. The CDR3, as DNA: TGTGCCAGCAGCACGACTGATTATTACAATGAGCAGTTCTTC. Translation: CASSTTDYYNEQFF.

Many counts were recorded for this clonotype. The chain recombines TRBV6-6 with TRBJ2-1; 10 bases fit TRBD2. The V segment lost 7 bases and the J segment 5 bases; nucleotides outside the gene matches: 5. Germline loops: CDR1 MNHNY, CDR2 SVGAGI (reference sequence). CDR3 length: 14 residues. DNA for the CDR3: TGTGCCAGCATTATAGCGGGAGGCAACAATGAGCAGTTCTTC. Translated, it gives CASIIAGGNNEQFF.

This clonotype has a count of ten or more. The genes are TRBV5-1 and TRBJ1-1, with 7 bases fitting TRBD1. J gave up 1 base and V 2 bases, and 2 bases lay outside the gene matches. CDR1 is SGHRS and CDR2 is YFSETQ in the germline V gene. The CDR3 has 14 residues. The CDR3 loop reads CASSLGTANTEAFF. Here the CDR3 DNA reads TGCGCCAGCAGCTTAGGGACAGCGAACACTGAAGCTTTCTTT.